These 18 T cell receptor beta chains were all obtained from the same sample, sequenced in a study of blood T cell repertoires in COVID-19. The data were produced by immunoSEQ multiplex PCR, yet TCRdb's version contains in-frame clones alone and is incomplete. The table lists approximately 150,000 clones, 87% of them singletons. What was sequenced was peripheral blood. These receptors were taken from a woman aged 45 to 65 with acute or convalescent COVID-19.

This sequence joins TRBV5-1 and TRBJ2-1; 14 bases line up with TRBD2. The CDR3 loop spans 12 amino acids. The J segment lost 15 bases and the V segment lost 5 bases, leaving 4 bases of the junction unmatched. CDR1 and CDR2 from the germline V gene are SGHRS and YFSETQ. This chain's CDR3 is CASRGLAGEGFF. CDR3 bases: TGCGCCAGCAGGGGACTAGCGGGAGAAGGGTTCTTC.

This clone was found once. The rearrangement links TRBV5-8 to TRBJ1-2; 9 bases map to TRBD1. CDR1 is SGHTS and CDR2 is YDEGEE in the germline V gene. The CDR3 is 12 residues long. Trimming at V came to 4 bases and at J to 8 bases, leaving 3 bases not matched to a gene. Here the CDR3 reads CASSAGTGGYTF. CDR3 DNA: TGTGCCAGCAGCGCCGGGACAGGGGGCTACACCTTC. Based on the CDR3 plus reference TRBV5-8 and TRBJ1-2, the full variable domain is EAGVTQSPTHLIKTRGQQATLRCSPISGHTSVYWYQQALGLGLQFLLWYDEGEERNRGNFPPRFSGRQFPNYSSELNVNALELEDSALYLCASSAGTGGYTFGSGTRLTVV.

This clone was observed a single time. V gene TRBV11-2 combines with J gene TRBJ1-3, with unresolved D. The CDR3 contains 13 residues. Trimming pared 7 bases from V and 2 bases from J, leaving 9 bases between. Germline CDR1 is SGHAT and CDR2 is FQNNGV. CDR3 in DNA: TGTGCCAGCATAGTCTTCCCTGGAAACACCATATATTTT. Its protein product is CASIVFPGNTIYF.

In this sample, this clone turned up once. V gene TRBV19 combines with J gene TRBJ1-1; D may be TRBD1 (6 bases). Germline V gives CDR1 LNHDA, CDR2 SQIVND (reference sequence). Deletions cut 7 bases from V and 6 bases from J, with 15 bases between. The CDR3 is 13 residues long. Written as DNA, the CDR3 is TGTGCCAGTACCGAAGGGGGGGGACCTGAAGCTTTCTTT. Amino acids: CASTEGGGPEAFF.

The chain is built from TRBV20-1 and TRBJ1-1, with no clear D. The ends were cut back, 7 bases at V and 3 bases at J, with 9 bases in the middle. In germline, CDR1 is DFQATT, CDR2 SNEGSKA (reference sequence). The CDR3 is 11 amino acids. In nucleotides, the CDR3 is TGCAGTGTCAGTGGTCACACTGAAGCTTTCTTT. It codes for CSVSGHTEAFF.

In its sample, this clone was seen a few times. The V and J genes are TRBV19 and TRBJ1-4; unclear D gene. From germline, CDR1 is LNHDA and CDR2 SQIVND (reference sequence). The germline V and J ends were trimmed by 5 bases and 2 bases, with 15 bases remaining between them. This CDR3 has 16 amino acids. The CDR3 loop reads CASSPNRLRTNEKLFF. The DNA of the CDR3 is TGTGCCAGTAGTCCCAATCGACTACGTACTAATGAAAAACTGTTTTTT. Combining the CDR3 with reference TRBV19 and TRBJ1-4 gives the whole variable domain DGGITQSPKYLFRKEGQNVTLSCEQNLNHDAMYWYRQDPGQGLRLIYYSQIVNDFQKGDIAEGYSVSREKKESFPLTVTSAQKNPTAFYLCASSPNRLRTNEKLFFGSGTQLSVL.

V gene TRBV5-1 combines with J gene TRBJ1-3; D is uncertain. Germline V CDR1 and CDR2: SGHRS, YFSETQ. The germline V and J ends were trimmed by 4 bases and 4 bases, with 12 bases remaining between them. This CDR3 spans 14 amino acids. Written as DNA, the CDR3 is TGCGCCAGCAGCCTCGAGGTCGGAGGAAACACCATATATTTT. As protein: CASSLEVGGNTIYF.

The DNA of the CDR3 is TGTGCCTGGAGTGAATGGGCCACTGAAGCTTTCTTT. It specifies CAWSEWATEAFF. The chain uses TRBV30 and TRBJ1-1; no reliable D call. Germline V gene data show CDR1 as GTSNPN and CDR2 as SVGIG (reference sequence). There are 12 residues in the CDR3. Trimming took off 1 base at V and 4 bases at J, with 7 bases between the two ends.

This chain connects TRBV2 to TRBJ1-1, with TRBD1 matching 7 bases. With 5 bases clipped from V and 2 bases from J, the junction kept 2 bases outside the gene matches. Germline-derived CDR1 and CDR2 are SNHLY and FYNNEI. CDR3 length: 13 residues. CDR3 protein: CASSTGENTEAFF. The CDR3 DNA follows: TGTGCCAGCAGTACAGGGGAAAACACTGAAGCTTTCTTT.

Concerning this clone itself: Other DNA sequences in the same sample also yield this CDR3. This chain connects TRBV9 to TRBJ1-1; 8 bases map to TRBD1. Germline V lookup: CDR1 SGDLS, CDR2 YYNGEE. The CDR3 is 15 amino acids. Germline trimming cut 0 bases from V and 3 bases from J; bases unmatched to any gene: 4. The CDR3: CASSVGGQGDTEAFF. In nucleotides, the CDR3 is TGTGCCAGCAGCGTAGGTGGACAGGGCGACACTGAAGCTTTCTTT.

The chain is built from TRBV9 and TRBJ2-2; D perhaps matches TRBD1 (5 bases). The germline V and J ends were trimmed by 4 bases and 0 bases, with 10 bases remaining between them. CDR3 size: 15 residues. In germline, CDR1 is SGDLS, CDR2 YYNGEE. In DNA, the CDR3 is TGTGCCAGCAGCCAAGGGGCAGCGAACACCGGGGAGCTGTTTTTT. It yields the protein CASSQGAANTGELFF.

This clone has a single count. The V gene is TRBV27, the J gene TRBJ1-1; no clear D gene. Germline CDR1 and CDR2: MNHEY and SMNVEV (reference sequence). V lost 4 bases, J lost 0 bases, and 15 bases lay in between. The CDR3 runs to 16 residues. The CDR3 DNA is TGTGCCAGCAGTTCCCCCGCGGGGAGGTTGAACACTGAAGCTTTCTTT. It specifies CASSSPAGRLNTEAFF.

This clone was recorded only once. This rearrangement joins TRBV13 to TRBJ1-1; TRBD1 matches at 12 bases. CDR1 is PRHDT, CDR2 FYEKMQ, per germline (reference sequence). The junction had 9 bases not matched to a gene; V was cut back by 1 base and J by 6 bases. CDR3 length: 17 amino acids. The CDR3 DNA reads TGTGCCAGCAGCTTAGTCCAAGGGACAGGGGGCAAATCTGAAGCTTTCTTT. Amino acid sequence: CASSLVQGTGGKSEAFF.

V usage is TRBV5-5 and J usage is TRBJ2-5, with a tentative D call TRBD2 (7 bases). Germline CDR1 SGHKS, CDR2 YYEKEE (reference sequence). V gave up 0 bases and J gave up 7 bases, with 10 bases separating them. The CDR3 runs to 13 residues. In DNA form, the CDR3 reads TGTGCCAGCAGCTTGGAGGCGGGGGCGACCCAGTACTTC. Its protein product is CASSLEAGATQYF.

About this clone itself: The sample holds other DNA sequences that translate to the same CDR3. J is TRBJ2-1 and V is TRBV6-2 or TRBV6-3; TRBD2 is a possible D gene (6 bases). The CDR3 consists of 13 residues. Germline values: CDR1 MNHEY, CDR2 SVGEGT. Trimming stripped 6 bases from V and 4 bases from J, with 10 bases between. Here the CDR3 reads CASSRDSYNEQFF. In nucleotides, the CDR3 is TGTGCCAGCAGCCGGGACTCTTACAATGAGCAGTTCTTC.

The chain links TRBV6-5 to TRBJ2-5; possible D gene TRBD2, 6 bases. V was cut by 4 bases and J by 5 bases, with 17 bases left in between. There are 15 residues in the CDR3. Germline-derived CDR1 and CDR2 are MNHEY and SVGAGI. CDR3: CASSFGSGRRETQYF. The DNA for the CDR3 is TGTGCCAGCAGTTTCGGCTCAGGGAGGAGGGAGACCCAGTACTTC.

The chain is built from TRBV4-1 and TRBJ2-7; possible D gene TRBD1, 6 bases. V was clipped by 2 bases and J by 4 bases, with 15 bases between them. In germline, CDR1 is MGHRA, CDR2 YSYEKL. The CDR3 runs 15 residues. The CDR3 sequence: CASSQLPGVQYEQYF. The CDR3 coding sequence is TGCGCCAGCAGCCAATTACCAGGGGTACAATACGAGCAGTACTTC.

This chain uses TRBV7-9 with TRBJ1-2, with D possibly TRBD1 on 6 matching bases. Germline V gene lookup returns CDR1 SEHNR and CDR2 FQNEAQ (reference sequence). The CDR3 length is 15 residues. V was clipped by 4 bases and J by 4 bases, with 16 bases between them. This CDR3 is CASSSKGTPIYGYTF. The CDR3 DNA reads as TGTGCCAGCAGCTCTAAGGGGACACCAATCTATGGCTACACCTTC.